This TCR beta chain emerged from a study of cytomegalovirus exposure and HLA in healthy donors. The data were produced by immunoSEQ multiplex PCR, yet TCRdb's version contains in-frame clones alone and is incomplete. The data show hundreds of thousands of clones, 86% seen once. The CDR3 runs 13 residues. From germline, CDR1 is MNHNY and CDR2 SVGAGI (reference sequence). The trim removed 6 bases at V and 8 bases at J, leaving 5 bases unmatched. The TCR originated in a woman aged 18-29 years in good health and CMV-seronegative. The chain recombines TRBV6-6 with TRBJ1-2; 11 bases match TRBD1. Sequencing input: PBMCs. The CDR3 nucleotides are TGTGCCAGCAGCCTGGGACAGGGGGGAGGCTACACCTTC. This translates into CASSLGQGGGYTF.